This TCR beta chain was identified in a study of T cell responses to AZD1222 COVID-19 vaccine. Study-wide results and caveats: Repertoire sampling happened only post peak T cell response. At study baseline, merely roughly 6 AZD1222 recipients were seropositive. Vaccine-related CD4 TCRs covered spike, predominating at 160-218 and 743-854. Most donors were white British, females outnumbered males, and clonal diversity was possibly underestimated.

Details on this clone: The antigen is undetermined.

Some clones are missing from TCRdb's copy, which holds only in-frame ones; the method was immunoSEQ multiplex PCR. In the table there are about 75,000 clones, roughly 88% of which are singletons. V dropped 2 bases and J dropped 9 bases, with 14 bases sitting between them. The length of the CDR3 is 13 residues. CDR1 and CDR2 from the germline V gene are SEHNR and FQNEAQ (reference sequence). The receptor was isolated from an adult who received the MenACWY meningococcal vaccine as a control. The starting material was peripheral blood, obtained 28 days after the second dose of the MenACWY control vaccine. This chain links TRBV7-9 with TRBJ2-7, with D perhaps matching TRBD1 or TRBD2 (5 bases each). This chain's CDR3 is CASSLWGTPWQYF. In nucleotides, the CDR3 is TGTGCCAGCAGCTTATGGGGGACCCCTTGGCAGTACTTC. The full variable domain, in which reference TRBV7-9 and TRBJ2-7 provide the parts outside the CDR3, is DTGVSQNPRHKITKRGQNVTFRCDPISEHNRLYWYRQTLGQGPEFLTYFQNEAQLEKSRLLSDRFSAERPKGSFSTLEIQRTEQGDSAMYLCASSLWGTPWQYFGPGTRLTVT.